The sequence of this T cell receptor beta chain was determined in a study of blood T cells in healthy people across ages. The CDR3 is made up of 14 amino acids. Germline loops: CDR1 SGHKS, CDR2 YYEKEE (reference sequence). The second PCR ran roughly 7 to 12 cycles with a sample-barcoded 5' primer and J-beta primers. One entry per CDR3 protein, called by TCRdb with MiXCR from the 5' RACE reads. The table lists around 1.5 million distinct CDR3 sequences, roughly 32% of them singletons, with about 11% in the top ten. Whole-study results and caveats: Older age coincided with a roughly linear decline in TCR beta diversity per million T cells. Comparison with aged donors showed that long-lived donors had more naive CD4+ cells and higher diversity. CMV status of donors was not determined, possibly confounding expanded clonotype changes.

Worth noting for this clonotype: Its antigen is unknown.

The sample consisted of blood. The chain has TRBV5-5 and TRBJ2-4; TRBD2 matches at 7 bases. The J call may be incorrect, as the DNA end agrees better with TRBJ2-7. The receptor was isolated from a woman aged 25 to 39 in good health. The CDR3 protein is CASSFGLGSLEQYF. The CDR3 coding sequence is TGTGCCAGCAGCTTTGGACTAGGTTCACTCGAGCAGTACTTC.